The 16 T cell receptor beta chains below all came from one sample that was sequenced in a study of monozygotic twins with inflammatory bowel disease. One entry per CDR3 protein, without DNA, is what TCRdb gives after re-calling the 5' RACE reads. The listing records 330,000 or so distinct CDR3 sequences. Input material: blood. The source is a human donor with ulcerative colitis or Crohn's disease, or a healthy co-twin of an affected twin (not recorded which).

This chain's CDR3 is CATTRRGRDTEAFF. The chain links TRBV15 to TRBJ1-1. Looked up from germline, CDR1 is LNHNV and CDR2 is YYDKDF (reference sequence). This CDR3 is 14 amino acids long.

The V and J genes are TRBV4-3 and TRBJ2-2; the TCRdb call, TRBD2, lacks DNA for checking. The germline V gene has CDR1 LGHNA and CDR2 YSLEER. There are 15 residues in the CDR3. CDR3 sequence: CASSVAGGNTGELFF.

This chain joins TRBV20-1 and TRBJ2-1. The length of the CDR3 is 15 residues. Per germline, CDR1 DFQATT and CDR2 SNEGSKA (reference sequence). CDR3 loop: CSAGSTSGLYNEQFF.

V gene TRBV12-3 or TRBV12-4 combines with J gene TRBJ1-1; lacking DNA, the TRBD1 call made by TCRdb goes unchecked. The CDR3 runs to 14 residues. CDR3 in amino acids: CASSPRGLHTEAFF.

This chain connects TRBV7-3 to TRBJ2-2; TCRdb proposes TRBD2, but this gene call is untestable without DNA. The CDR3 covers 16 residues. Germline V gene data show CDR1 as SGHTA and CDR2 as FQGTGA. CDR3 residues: CASSLAGGPISGELFF.

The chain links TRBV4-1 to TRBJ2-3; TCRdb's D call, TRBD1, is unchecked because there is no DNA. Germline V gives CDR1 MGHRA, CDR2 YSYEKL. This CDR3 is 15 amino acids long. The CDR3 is CASSQGQLYTDTQYF.

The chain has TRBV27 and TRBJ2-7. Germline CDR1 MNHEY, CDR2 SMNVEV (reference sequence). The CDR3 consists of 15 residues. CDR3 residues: CASSPQFDRNYEQYF.

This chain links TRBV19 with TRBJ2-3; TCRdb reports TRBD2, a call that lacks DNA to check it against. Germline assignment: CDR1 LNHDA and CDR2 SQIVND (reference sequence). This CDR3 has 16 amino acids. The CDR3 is CASSIIAGALADTQYF.

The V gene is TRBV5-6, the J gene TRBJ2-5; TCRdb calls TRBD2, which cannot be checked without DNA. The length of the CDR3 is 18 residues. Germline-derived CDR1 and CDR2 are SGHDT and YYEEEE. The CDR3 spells CASSLRISGAVQKETQYF.

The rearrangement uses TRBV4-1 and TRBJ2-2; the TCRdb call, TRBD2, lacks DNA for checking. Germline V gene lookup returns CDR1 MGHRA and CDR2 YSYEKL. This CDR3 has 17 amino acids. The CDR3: CASSQPAGGISPGELFF.

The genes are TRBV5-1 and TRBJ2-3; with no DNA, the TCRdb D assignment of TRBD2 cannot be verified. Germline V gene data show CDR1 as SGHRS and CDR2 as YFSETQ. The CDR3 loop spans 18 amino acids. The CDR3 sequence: CASSLYPSGGTITDTQYF.

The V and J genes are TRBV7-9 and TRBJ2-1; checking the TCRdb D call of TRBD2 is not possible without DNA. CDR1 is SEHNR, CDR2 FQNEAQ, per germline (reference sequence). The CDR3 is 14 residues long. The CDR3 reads CASRTSGRANEQFF.

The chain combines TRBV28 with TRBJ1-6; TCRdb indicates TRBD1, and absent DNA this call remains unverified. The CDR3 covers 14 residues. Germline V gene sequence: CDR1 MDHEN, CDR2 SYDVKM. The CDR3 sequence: CASSLWDRGSPLHF.

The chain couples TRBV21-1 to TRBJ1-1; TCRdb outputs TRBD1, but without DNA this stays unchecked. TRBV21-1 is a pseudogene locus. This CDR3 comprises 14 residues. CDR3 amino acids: CASSKEGRATEAIF.

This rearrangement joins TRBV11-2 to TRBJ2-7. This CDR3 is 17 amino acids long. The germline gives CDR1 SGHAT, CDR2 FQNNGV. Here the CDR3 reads CASSLDPRFYNTYEQYF.

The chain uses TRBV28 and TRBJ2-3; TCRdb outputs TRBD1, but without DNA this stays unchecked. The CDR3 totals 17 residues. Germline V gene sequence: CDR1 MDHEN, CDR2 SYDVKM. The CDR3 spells CASSLWGQGLLRDTQYF.